Below, one TCR delta chain is given with its context. A read error may explain this, as a much larger clone is one base away. There are 14 residues in the CDR3. Germline CDR1 is GEAIGNYY and CDR2 is EKD. This sample stems from a study of gamma-delta chains in newborns, infants, children. In the study overall: Innate gammadelta T cells reportedly expand polyclonally right after birth, driven by microbial exposure, per the title.

TCRdb used CATT to re-call clones from the reads. This sample has 9,500 to 13,000 delta-chain clones, with around 3.5% found just once. The J gene is TRDJ1, the V gene TRDV2; TRDD3 agrees at 8 bases. Source material: blood. This TCR was sampled from a child who was a newborn, infant or young child, either healthy, febrile or measles-vaccinated (not recorded which). CDR3 coding DNA: TGTGCCTATGACATACTGGGGGACACCGATAAACTCATCTTT. Protein: CAYDILGDTDKLIF.